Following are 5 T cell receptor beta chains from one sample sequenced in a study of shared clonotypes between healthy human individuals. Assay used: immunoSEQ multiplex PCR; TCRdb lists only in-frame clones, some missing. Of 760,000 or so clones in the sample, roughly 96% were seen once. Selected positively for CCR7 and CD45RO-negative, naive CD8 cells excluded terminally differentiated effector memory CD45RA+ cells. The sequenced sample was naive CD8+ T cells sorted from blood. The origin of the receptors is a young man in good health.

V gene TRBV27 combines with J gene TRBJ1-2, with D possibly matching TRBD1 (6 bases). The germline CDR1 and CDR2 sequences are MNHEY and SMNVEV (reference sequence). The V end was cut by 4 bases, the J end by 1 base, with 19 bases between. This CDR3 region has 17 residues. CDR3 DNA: TGTGCCAGCAGTTCGACCACTTCAGGGGTTGTTAACTATGGCTACACCTTC. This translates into CASSSTTSGVVNYGYTF.

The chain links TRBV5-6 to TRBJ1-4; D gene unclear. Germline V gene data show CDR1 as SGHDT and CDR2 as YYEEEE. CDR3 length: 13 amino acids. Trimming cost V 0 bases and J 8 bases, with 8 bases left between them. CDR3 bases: TGTGCCAGCAGCTTGGCGGCAGACGAAAAACTGTTTTTT. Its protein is CASSLAADEKLFF.

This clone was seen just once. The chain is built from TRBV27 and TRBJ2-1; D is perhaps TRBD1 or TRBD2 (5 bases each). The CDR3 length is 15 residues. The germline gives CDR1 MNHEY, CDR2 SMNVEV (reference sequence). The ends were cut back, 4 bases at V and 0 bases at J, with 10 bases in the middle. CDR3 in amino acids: CASSWDLSSYNEQFF. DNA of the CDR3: TGTGCCAGCAGTTGGGACCTTAGCTCCTACAATGAGCAGTTCTTC.

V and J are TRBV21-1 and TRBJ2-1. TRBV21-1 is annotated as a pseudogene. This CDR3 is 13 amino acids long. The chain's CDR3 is CASSKVGVNEQFF. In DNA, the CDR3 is TGTGCCAGCAGCAAAGTCGGCGTTAATGAGCAGTTCTTC.

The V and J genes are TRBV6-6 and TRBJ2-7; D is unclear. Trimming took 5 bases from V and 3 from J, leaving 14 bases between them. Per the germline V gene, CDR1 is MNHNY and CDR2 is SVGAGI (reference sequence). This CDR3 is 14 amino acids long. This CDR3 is CASSPGRSLYEQYF. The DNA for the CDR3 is TGTGCCAGCAGTCCTGGACGGAGTCTCTACGAGCAGTACTTC.